The TCR beta chain described here comes from a study of cytomegalovirus exposure and HLA in healthy donors. V was pared by 10 bases and J by 4 bases, with 14 bases of the junction left unmatched. Per the germline V gene, CDR1 is MNHNS and CDR2 is SASEGT. The CDR3 is 15 amino acids. Study-level findings and limits: Many donors shared some public TCRs, even though most TCR sequences were rare. A later analysis reportedly found that, within productive TCRs, an Asian-associated ancestry cluster had fewer N-insertions than the mean observed across the approximately 600 donors.

The primer mix had 60 Vbeta and 13 Jbeta primers. Some clones are missing from TCRdb's copy, which holds only in-frame ones; the method was immunoSEQ multiplex PCR. The sample holds more than 85,000 clones, about two thirds seen once. As concerns this clone: The antigen is unknown.

The origin of this receptor is a woman aged 50 to 65 in good health and CMV-seropositive. The genes are TRBV6-1 and TRBJ2-5, with 8 positions matching TRBD2. Sequenced sample: PBMCs. In DNA, the CDR3 is TGTGCCATCCGAGACGGGGGACTAGTATCAGAGACCCAGTACTTC. Encoded protein: CAIRDGGLVSETQYF.